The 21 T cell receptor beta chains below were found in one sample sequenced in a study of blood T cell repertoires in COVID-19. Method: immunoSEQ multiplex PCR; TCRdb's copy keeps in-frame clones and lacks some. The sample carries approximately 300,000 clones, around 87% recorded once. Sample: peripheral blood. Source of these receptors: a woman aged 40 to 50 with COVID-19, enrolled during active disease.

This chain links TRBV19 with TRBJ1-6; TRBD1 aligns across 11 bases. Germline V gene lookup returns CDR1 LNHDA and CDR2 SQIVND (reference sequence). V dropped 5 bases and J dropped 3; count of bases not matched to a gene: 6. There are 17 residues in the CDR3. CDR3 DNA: TGTGCCAGTAGTGGAACCGGGACAGGGGGCTATAATTCACCCCTCCACTTT. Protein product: CASSGTGTGGYNSPLHF. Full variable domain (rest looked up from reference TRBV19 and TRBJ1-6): DGGITQSPKYLFRKEGQNVTLSCEQNLNHDAMYWYRQDPGQGLRLIYYSQIVNDFQKGDIAEGYSVSREKKESFPLTVTSAQKNPTAFYLCASSGTGTGGYNSPLHFGNGTRLTVT.

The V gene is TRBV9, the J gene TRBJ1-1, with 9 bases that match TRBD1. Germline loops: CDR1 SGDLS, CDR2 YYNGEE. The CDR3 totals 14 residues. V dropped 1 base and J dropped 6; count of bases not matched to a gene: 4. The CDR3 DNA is TGTGCCAGCAGCGTACAGGGACAGGGACCTGAAGCTTTCTTT. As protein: CASSVQGQGPEAFF.

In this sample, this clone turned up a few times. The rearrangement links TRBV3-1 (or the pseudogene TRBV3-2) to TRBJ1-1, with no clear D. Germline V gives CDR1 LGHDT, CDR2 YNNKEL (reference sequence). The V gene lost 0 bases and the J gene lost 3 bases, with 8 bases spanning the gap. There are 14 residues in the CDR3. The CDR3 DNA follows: TGTGCCAGCAGCCAAGATCTGAGGGACACTGAAGCTTTCTTT. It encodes CASSQDLRDTEAFF.

The CDR3 sequence: CASSYSSRGLTEAFF. DNA of the CDR3: TGTGCCAGCAGTTACTCAAGCAGGGGGCTCACTGAAGCTTTCTTT. The chain uses TRBV6-2 or TRBV6-3 and TRBJ1-1, with TRBD1 identical over 8 bases. The CDR3 is 15 residues long. The germline V gene has CDR1 MNHEY and CDR2 SVGEGT. Germline trimming cut 0 bases from V and 4 bases from J; bases unmatched to any gene: 4.

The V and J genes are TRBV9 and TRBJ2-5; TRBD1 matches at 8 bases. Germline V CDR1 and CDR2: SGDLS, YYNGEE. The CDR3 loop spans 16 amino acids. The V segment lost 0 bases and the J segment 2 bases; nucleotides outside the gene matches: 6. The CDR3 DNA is TGTGCCAGCAGCGTAGCGCAGGGGGCGCAACAAGAGACCCAGTACTTC. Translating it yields CASSVAQGAQQETQYF.

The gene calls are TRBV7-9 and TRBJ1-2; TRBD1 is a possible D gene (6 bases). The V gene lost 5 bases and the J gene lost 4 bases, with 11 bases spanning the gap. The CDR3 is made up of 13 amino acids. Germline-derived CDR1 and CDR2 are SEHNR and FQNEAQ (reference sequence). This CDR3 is CASSLGQLYGYTF. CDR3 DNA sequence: TGTGCCAGCAGCCTTGGACAGCTCTATGGCTACACCTTC. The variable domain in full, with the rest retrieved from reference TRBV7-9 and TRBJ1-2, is DTGVSQNPRHKITKRGQNVTFRCDPISEHNRLYWYRQTLGQGPEFLTYFQNEAQLEKSRLLSDRFSAERPKGSFSTLEIQRTEQGDSAMYLCASSLGQLYGYTFGSGTRLTVV.

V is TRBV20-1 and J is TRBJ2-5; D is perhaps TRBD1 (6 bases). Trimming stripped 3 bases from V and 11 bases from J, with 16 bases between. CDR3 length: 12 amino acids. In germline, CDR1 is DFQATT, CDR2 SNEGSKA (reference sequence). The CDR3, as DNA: TGCAGTGCTAGTCCCGGGACATTGCCGCAGTACTTC. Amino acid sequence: CSASPGTLPQYF.

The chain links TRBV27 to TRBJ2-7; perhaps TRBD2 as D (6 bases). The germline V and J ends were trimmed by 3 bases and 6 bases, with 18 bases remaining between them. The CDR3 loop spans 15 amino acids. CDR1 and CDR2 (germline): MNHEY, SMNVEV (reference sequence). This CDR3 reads CASSFIADLHGEQYF. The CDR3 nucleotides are TGTGCCAGCAGTTTTATAGCGGATCTCCACGGCGAGCAGTACTTC.

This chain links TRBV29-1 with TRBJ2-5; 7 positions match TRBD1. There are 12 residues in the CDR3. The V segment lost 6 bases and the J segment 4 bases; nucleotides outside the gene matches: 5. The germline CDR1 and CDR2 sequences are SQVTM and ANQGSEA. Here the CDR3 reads CSVTSGGETQYF. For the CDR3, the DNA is TGCAGCGTGACTTCAGGGGGAGAGACCCAGTACTTC.

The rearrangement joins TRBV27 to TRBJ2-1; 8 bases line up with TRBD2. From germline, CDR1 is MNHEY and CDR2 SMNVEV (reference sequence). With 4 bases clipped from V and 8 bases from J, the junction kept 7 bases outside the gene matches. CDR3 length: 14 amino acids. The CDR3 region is CASSYGRAGYEQFF. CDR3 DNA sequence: TGTGCCAGCAGTTACGGGAGGGCCGGGTATGAGCAGTTCTTC.

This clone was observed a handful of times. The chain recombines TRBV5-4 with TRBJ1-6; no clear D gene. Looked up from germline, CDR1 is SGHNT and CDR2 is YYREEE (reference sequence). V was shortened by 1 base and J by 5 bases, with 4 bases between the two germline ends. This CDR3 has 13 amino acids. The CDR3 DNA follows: TGTGCCAGCAGCTTGCAGGATAATTCACCCCTCCACTTT. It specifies CASSLQDNSPLHF.

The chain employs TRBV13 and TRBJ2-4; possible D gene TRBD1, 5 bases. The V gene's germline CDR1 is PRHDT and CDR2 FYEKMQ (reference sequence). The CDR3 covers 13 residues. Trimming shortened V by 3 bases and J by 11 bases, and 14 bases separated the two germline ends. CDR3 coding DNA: TGTGCCAGCAGCTTCAACGCAGGGCCCGTTCAGTACTTC. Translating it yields CASSFNAGPVQYF. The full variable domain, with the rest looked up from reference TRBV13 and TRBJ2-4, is AAGVIQSPRHLIKEKRETATLKCYPIPRHDTVYWYQQGPGQDPQFLISFYEKMQSDKGSIPDRFSAQQFSDYHSELNMSSLELGDSALYFCASSFNAGPVQYFGAGTRLSVL.

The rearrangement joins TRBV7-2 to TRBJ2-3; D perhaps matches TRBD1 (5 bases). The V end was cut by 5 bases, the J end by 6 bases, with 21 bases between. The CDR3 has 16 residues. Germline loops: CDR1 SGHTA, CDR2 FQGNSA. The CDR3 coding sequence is TGTGCCAGCAGCCCCCCCACCCCAGGGTCGACGGATACGCAGTATTTT. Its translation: CASSPPTPGSTDTQYF.

The CDR3 coding sequence is TGCGCCAGCAGCCAAGACAGGGAAAACTATGGCTACACCTTC. This sequence encodes CASSQDRENYGYTF. This sequence joins TRBV4-3 and TRBJ1-2; D possibly corresponds to TRBD1 (5 bases). The length of the CDR3 is 14 residues. V was shortened by 0 bases and J by 2 bases, with 7 bases between the two germline ends. Germline lookup yields CDR1 LGHNA and CDR2 YSLEER.

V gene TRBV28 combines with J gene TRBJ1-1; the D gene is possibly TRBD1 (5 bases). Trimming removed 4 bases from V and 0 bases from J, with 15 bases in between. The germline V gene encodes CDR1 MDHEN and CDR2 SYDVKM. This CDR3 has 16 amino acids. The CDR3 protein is CASSYQTVPMNTEAFF. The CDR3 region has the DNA TGTGCCAGCAGTTACCAGACAGTCCCCATGAACACTGAAGCTTTCTTT.

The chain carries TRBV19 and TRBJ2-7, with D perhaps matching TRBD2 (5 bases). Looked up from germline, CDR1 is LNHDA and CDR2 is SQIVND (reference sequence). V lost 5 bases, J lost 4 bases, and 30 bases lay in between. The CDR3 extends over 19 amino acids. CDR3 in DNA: TGTGCCAGTAGTTATCGGGATCTAGGTCGGCGAGTGGGAGCGTACGAGCAGTACTTC. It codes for CASSYRDLGRRVGAYEQYF.

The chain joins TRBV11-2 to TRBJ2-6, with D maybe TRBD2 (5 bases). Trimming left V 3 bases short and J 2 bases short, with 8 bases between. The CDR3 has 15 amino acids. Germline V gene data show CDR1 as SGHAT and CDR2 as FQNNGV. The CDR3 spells CASSLAGAGANVLTF. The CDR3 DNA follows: TGTGCCAGCAGCTTGGCGGGTGCTGGGGCCAACGTCCTGACTTTC.

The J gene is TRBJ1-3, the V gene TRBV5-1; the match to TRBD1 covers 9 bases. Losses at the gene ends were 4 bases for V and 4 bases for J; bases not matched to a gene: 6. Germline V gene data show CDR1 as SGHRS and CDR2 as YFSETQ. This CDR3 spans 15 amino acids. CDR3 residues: CASSPGQGTGNTIYF. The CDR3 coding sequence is TGCGCCAGCAGCCCAGGACAGGGGACCGGAAACACCATATATTTT.

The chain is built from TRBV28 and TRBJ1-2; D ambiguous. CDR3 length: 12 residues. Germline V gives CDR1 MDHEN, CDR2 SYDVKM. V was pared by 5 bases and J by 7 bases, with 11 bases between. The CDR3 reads CASSLRQVGYTF. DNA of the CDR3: TGTGCCAGCAGTCTCCGACAAGTTGGCTACACCTTC.

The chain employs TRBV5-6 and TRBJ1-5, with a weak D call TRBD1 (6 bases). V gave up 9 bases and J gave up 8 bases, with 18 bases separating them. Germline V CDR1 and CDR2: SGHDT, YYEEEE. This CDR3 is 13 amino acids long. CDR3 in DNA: TGTGCCACCCTAGGACAGCGGATCAAGCCCCAGCATTTT. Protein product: CATLGQRIKPQHF.

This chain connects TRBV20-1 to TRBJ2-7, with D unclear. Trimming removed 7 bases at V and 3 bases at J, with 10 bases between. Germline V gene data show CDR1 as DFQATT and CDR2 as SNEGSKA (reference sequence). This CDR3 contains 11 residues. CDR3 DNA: TGCAGTGGGAGAATAATCTACGAGCAGTACTTC. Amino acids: CSGRIIYEQYF.